These 23 T cell receptor beta chains share one sample of origin, sequenced in a study of cytomegalovirus exposure and HLA in healthy donors listed by TCRdb under 2017. Library creation used the immunoSEQ multiplex PCR assay. For the multiplex PCR, a mixture combining 60 forward primers for TCR Vbeta segments and 13 reverse primers for TCR Jbeta segments was used. TCRdb took this table from immuneACCESS and kept in-frame rearrangements with V and J called. Such tables lack part of the clones; where checked against another copy, unresolved V genes explain under half of the gap, and the rest is unexplained. For this sample there are about 67,000 clones; 65% to 70% appear just once. Approximately 2% of the sample rests with the top ten. Sequencing was done on a sample of PBMCs. These receptors were collected from a woman aged 25 to 39 in good health and CMV-seronegative.

The chain joins TRBV11-3 to TRBJ2-6; no reliable D call. Germline CDR1 is SGHNT and CDR2 is YENEEA. V lost 2 bases, J lost 0 bases, and 5 bases lay in between. The CDR3 runs to 15 residues. The CDR3 region is CASSLQASGANVLTF. Written as DNA, the CDR3 is TGTGCCAGCAGCTTACAGGCCTCTGGGGCCAACGTCCTGACTTTC.

In its sample, this clone was seen a few times. The J gene is TRBJ2-6, the V gene TRBV5-4, with D perhaps matching TRBD2 (6 bases). The length of the CDR3 is 18 residues. Germline CDR1 is SGHNT and CDR2 is YYREEE (reference sequence). Trimming stripped 4 bases from V and 1 base from J, with 18 bases between. This CDR3 is CASSLEGPGSSGANVLTF. CDR3 sequence (DNA): TGTGCCAGCAGCCTTGAAGGGCCCGGGAGTTCTGGGGCCAACGTCCTGACTTTC.

This clone came up a few times. The chain links TRBV5-5 to TRBJ1-3; 7 bases fit TRBD1. J lost 4 bases, V lost 1 base, and 5 bases had no gene match. Germline CDR1 SGHKS, CDR2 YYEKEE (reference sequence). CDR3 size: 15 residues. In nucleotides, the CDR3 is TGTGCCAGCAGCTTGTCGAGGGGGCTAGGAAACACCATATATTTT. This gives the protein CASSLSRGLGNTIYF.

V is TRBV20-1 and J is TRBJ1-1; D uncertain. The germline CDR1 and CDR2 sequences are DFQATT and SNEGSKA (reference sequence). CDR3 length: 11 amino acids. The V end lost 6 bases, the J end lost 1 base, and 6 bases lay between the germline ends. Here the CDR3 DNA reads TGCAGTGCCCCGGGGAACACTGAAGCTTTCTTT. It codes for CSAPGNTEAFF.

The chain employs TRBV30 and TRBJ2-7; D may be TRBD2 (6 bases). The CDR3 has 16 amino acids. V gave up 0 bases and J gave up 0 bases, with 15 bases separating them. CDR1 and CDR2 (germline): GTSNPN, SVGIG (reference sequence). CDR3 protein: CAWSVRGAMGSYEQYF. The CDR3 DNA is TGTGCCTGGAGTGTACGCGGGGCCATGGGCTCCTACGAGCAGTACTTC.

CDR3 nucleotides: TGTGCCAGCAGCTTAGACAGGGCAGGGAACACTGAAGCTTTCTTT. Amino acid sequence: CASSLDRAGNTEAFF. The V call is TRBV7-6, the J call TRBJ1-1, with D tentatively TRBD1 (6 bases). V was cut by 1 base and J by 1 base, with 10 bases left in between. The CDR3 sequence is 15 residues long. The V gene's germline CDR1 is SGHVS and CDR2 FNYEAQ. Full variable domain (missing parts from reference TRBV7-6 and TRBJ1-1): GAGVSQSPRYKVTKRGQDVALRCDPISGHVSLYWYRQALGQGPEFLTYFNYEAQQDKSGLPNDRFSAERPEGSISTLTIQRTEQRDSAMYRCASSLDRAGNTEAFFGQGTRLTVV.

This chain links TRBV4-1 with TRBJ1-2, with TRBD1 as a possible D gene (6 bases). The CDR3 spans 16 residues. The V end lost 4 bases, the J end lost 7 bases, and 22 bases lay between the germline ends. From germline, CDR1 is MGHRA and CDR2 YSYEKL. CDR3 in amino acids: CASSPGGGANIGGYTF. CDR3 DNA: TGCGCCAGCAGCCCCGGTGGGGGGGCAAATATCGGTGGCTACACCTTC.

The rearrangement uses TRBV28 and TRBJ1-5, with TRBD1 matching 7 bases. CDR1 and CDR2 from the germline V gene are MDHEN and SYDVKM. After removal of 4 bases from V and 3 bases from J, the junction contained 6 bases not matched to a gene. The CDR3 runs to 15 residues. In nucleotides, the CDR3 is TGTGCCAGCAGTTCAATACAGGGGATCAATCAGCCCCAGCATTTT. This sequence encodes CASSSIQGINQPQHF.

This chain links TRBV4-2 with TRBJ2-2, with 9 bases that match TRBD2. The ends lost 0 bases at V and 2 bases at J; junction bases unmatched: 7. The CDR3 length is 18 residues. Germline V gene lookup returns CDR1 LGHNA and CDR2 YNFKEQ. The CDR3 nucleotides read TGTGCCAGCAGCCAAGATTGGCGGGGGGGTGGTAACACCGGGGAGCTGTTTTTT. Residues: CASSQDWRGGGNTGELFF.

The chain is built from TRBV5-1 and TRBJ1-4; a weak D match, TRBD1 (5 bases). This CDR3 region has 15 residues. From germline, CDR1 is SGHRS and CDR2 YFSETQ. Trimming removed 5 bases at V and 3 bases at J, with 14 bases between. CDR3 loop: CASSRGAAANEKLFF. CDR3 in DNA: TGCGCCAGCAGTCGTGGGGCAGCCGCTAATGAAAAACTGTTTTTT.

The rearrangement uses TRBV6-1 and TRBJ2-5; weak D call: TRBD1 (5 bases). CDR1 and CDR2 (germline): MNHNS, SASEGT. The V end was cut by 6 bases, the J end by 5 bases, with 16 bases between. This CDR3 comprises 14 residues. The CDR3 nucleotides are TGTGCCAGCAGCCGAACCAGGGTCGGGGAGACCCAGTACTTC. It encodes CASSRTRVGETQYF.

The chain joins TRBV30 to TRBJ1-1; D unclear. The germline V and J ends were trimmed by 2 bases and 0 bases, with 10 bases remaining between them. CDR3 length: 14 residues. The germline V gene has CDR1 GTSNPN and CDR2 SVGIG (reference sequence). As DNA, the CDR3 is TGTGCCTGGAGTCCCCATTACATGAACACTGAAGCTTTCTTT. The encoded protein is CAWSPHYMNTEAFF.

V gene TRBV10-3 combines with J gene TRBJ1-1, with 7 bases aligning to TRBD1. The CDR3 is made up of 13 amino acids. Germline-derived CDR1 and CDR2 are ENHRY and SYGVKD. V lost 4 bases, J lost 7 bases, and 6 bases stayed unmatched. CDR3 bases: TGTGCCATCAGTGTGGAGGGGGCCGGTGAAGCTTTCTTT. This translates into CAISVEGAGEAFF.

This clone came up a few times. V is TRBV19 and J is TRBJ1-1; D unclear. Trimming removed 1 base at V and 8 bases at J, with 11 bases between. In germline, CDR1 is LNHDA, CDR2 SQIVND (reference sequence). CDR3 length: 13 residues. CDR3 nucleotide sequence: TGTGCCAGTAGTATAGGGGCCCGAAGGGAAGCTTTCTTT. It translates to CASSIGARREAFF.

The chain joins TRBV5-8 to TRBJ1-4; 8 nucleotides line up with TRBD1. After removal of 0 bases from V and 7 bases from J, the junction contained 5 bases not matched to a gene. This CDR3 has 15 residues. The germline V gene has CDR1 SGHTS and CDR2 YDEGEE. CDR3 in DNA: TGTGCCAGCAGCTTGGGAGGACAGGGAGGTGAAAAACTGTTTTTT. Protein sequence: CASSLGGQGGEKLFF. Variable domain in full (rest from reference TRBV5-8 and TRBJ1-4): EAGVTQSPTHLIKTRGQQATLRCSPISGHTSVYWYQQALGLGLQFLLWYDEGEERNRGNFPPRFSGRQFPNYSSELNVNALELEDSALYLCASSLGGQGGEKLFFGSGTQLSVL.

The chain combines TRBV7-2 with TRBJ2-1; 9 positions match TRBD2. The CDR3 loop spans 18 amino acids. Germline CDR1 reads SGHTA; CDR2 reads FQGNSA. With 2 bases clipped from V and 7 bases from J, the junction kept 15 bases outside the gene matches. The CDR3 loop is CASSLRLGAGGHGNEQFF. CDR3 coding DNA: TGTGCCAGCAGCTTACGTCTGGGAGCGGGGGGACATGGGAATGAGCAGTTCTTC.

This clone appeared once. The CDR3 reads CASSPGTGFVSYGYTF. For the CDR3, the DNA is TGTGCCAGCAGCCCCGGGACAGGGTTTGTTAGCTATGGCTACACCTTC. The chain carries TRBV5-4 and TRBJ1-2; TRBD1 aligns across 9 bases. Trimming at V came to 4 bases and at J to 4 bases, leaving 11 bases not matched to a gene. Germline V gene data show CDR1 as SGHNT and CDR2 as YYREEE (reference sequence). The CDR3 loop spans 16 amino acids.

This clone occurred a few times. The chain couples TRBV6-6 to TRBJ2-3; 7 bases are a match to TRBD2. Germline trimming cut 2 bases from V and 1 base from J; bases unmatched to any gene: 3. The CDR3 runs to 15 residues. The germline V gene has CDR1 MNHNY and CDR2 SVGAGI (reference sequence). CDR3 bases: TGTGCCAGCAGTTACCGGGCGGGGGGCACAGATACGCAGTATTTT. Encoded protein: CASSYRAGGTDTQYF.

The CDR3 DNA sequence: TGCGCCAGCAGGAGGTGGGGACAGGGTTCCTATGGCTACACCTTC. The encoded protein is CASRRWGQGSYGYTF. V is TRBV5-1 and J is TRBJ1-2, with 9 positions matching TRBD1. The germline V gene has CDR1 SGHRS and CDR2 YFSETQ. This CDR3 spans 15 amino acids. Trimming cost V 5 bases and J 4 bases; bases outside gene matches: 9.

The chain couples TRBV18 to TRBJ2-1, with 7 bases matching TRBD1. The CDR3 covers 15 residues. The ends lost 4 bases at V and 4 bases at J; junction bases unmatched: 7. Germline V gives CDR1 KGHSH, CDR2 LQKENI. The CDR3 region is CASSLGQPPYNEQFF. The DNA for the CDR3 is TGTGCCAGCTCACTGGGACAGCCGCCTTACAATGAGCAGTTCTTC.

The V and J genes are TRBV27 and TRBJ1-5; D remains ambiguous. Germline values: CDR1 MNHEY, CDR2 SMNVEV (reference sequence). The V end lost 0 bases, the J end lost 3 bases, and 9 bases lay between the germline ends. The CDR3 is made up of 15 amino acids. The CDR3 DNA is TGTGCCAGCAGTTTATCTGCCAACAACAATCAGCCCCAGCATTTT. The encoded protein is CASSLSANNNQPQHF.

The chain has TRBV4-1 and TRBJ2-7; 8 bases fit TRBD1. CDR1 and CDR2 (germline): MGHRA, YSYEKL. J lost 0 bases, V lost 4 bases, and 14 bases had no gene match. The CDR3 runs to 18 residues. CDR3 nucleotide sequence: TGCGCCAGCAGCCCCCTAGGACAGGGCCCCCCAAGCTCCTACGAGCAGTACTTC. It codes for CASSPLGQGPPSSYEQYF.

This clone was counted between two and nine times. This CDR3 is CASTVAEVSTEAFF. The CDR3 nucleotides are TGTGCCAGCACCGTGGCGGAAGTGAGCACTGAAGCTTTCTTT. The genes are TRBV2 and TRBJ1-1; D is unresolved. Per germline, CDR1 SNHLY and CDR2 FYNNEI. Trimming pared 7 bases from V and 4 bases from J, leaving 16 bases between. The CDR3 sequence is 14 residues long.